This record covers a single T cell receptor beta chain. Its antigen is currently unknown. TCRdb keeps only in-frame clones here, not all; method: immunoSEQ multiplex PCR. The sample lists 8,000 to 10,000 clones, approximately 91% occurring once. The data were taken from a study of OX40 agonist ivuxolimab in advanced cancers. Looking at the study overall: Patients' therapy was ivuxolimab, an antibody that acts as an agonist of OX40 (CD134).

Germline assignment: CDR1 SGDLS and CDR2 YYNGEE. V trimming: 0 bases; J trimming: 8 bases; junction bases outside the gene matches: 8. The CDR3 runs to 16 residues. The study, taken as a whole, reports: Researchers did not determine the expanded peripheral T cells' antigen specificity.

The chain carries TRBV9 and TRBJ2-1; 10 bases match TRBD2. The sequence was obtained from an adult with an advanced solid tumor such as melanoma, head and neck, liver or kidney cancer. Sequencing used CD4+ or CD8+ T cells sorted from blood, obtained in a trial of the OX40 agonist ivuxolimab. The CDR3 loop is CASSVVGSGGAHEQFF. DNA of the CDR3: TGTGCCAGCAGCGTAGTGGGGAGCGGGGGGGCCCATGAGCAGTTCTTC. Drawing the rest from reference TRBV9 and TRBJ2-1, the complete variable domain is DSGVTQTPKHLITATGQRVTLRCSPRSGDLSVYWYQQSLDQGLQFLIQYYNGEERAKGNILERFSAQQFPDLHSELNLSSLELGDSALYFCASSVVGSGGAHEQFFGPGTRLTVL.